Below, 24 T cell receptor beta chains from the same sample are listed, as sequenced in a study of vaccination effects on CD4 cells after COVID-19. Clones were sequenced by immunoSEQ multiplex PCR, and TCRdb holds only the in-frame ones, with some missing. The table includes 35,000 to 50,000 clones, roughly 79% detected once. Pools of viral peptides were used by the ViraFEST assay to expand antigen-specific CD4+ T cells ahead of sequencing. CD4+ T cells were isolated after less than 13 days of culture. The vaccine recipients had no prior SARS-CoV-2 infection, with negative nucleocapsid antibodies. No antigen has been identified for these receptors. The material was CD4+ T cells from PBMCs cultured with SARS-CoV-2 spike peptides, obtained before COVID-19 vaccination. The source is a human donor who received a COVID-19 vaccine.

The genes are TRBV18 and TRBJ1-6; no clear D. Germline V gene sequence: CDR1 KGHSH, CDR2 LQKENI. The CDR3 is made up of 15 amino acids. V shed 4 bases and J shed 7 bases, with 14 bases lying between them. CDR3 region: CASSRAGRENSPLHF. DNA of the CDR3: TGTGCCAGCTCACGGGCGGGGAGGGAGAATTCACCCCTCCACTTT.

The chain links TRBV21-1 to TRBJ1-4; the DNA was not compared with TRBD1, the D call given in the table. TRBV21-1 is tagged as a pseudogene. The CDR3 is 19 amino acids. This CDR3 reads CASTPWDSPHPTTNEKLFF. The CDR3 DNA follows: TGTGCCAGCACCCCTTGGGACAGTCCCCACCCCACAACTAATGAAAAACTGTTTTTT.

J is TRBJ1-6 and V is TRBV7-2; D ambiguous. Trimming took 0 bases from V and 9 from J, leaving 3 bases between them. Germline assignment: CDR1 SGHTA and CDR2 FQGNSA. CDR3 length: 12 amino acids. The CDR3 sequence: CASSLATSPLHF. The CDR3 nucleotides are TGTGCCAGCAGCTTAGCCACTTCACCCCTCCACTTT.

This clone was recorded a few times. This sequence joins TRBV25-1 and TRBJ2-4; the D is unclear. V was shortened by 2 bases and J by 0 bases, with 8 bases between the two germline ends. The germline V gene encodes CDR1 MGHDK and CDR2 SYGVNS. CDR3 size: 15 residues. Here the CDR3 reads CASSEITGAKNIQYF. The CDR3 region has the DNA TGTGCCAGCAGTGAAATCACGGGAGCCAAAAACATTCAGTACTTC.

This clone was seen a few times. The gene calls are TRBV5-4 and TRBJ2-1; no firm D call. Germline V gene sequence: CDR1 SGHNT, CDR2 YYREEE (reference sequence). The CDR3 has 13 amino acids. The V gene lost 2 bases and the J gene lost 5 bases, with 8 bases spanning the gap. CDR3 sequence reads: CASSFTYNNEQFF. The DNA for the CDR3 is TGTGCCAGCAGCTTTACTTACAACAATGAGCAGTTCTTC. The whole variable domain, filled in from reference TRBV5-4 and TRBJ2-1, reads ETGVTQSPTHLIKTRGQQVTLRCSSQSGHNTVSWYQQALGQGPQFIFQYYREEENGRGNFPPRFSGLQFPNYSSELNVNALELDDSALYLCASSFTYNNEQFFGPGTRLTVL.

The rearrangement joins TRBV9 to TRBJ2-2; D remains ambiguous. The germline gives CDR1 SGDLS, CDR2 YYNGEE. Trimming shortened V by 3 bases and J by 6 bases, and 6 bases separated the two germline ends. CDR3 length: 12 amino acids. The chain's CDR3 is CASSAEPGELFF. The CDR3 DNA is TGTGCCAGCAGCGCCGAGCCCGGGGAGCTGTTTTTT.

The chain has TRBV14 and TRBJ2-1; D may correspond to TRBD1 or TRBD2 (6 bases each). The CDR3 is 15 amino acids. Germline CDR1 and CDR2: SGHDN and FVKESK. Trimming shortened V by 2 bases and J by 2 bases, and 10 bases separated the two germline ends. CDR3 coding DNA: TGTGCCAGCAGCCAAACAGGGAGGCCCTACAATGAGCAGTTCTTC. It translates to CASSQTGRPYNEQFF.

The V and J genes are TRBV2 and TRBJ2-1; the match to TRBD2 covers 8 bases. This CDR3 contains 14 residues. Germline CDR1 is SNHLY and CDR2 is FYNNEI. The junction had 10 bases not matched to a gene; V was cut back by 7 bases and J by 8 bases. Here the CDR3 reads CASIPGLGRDEQFF. CDR3 in DNA: TGTGCCAGCATTCCGGGACTAGGACGCGATGAGCAGTTCTTC.

V gene TRBV2 combines with J gene TRBJ1-6; a possible D gene is TRBD1 (6 bases). The V gene lost 6 bases and the J gene lost 9 bases, with 18 bases spanning the gap. Germline values: CDR1 SNHLY, CDR2 FYNNEI. This CDR3 is built from 15 residues. As DNA, the CDR3 is TGTGCCAGCAGACCAACAGGGAGTGTTAGTTCACCCCTCCACTTT. Encoded protein: CASRPTGSVSSPLHF.

The CDR3 DNA is TGTGCCAGCAGCCAATTGTCTCGCGGGTACACCTTC. This encodes CASSQLSRGYTF. The V gene is TRBV3-1 (or the pseudogene TRBV3-2), the J gene TRBJ1-2; D remains ambiguous. The germline V gene encodes CDR1 LGHDT and CDR2 YNNKEL (reference sequence). The CDR3 sequence is 12 residues long. The V end was cut by 2 bases, the J end by 11 bases, with 12 bases between.

This rearrangement joins TRBV19 to TRBJ2-1; 11 bases fit TRBD2. Per the germline V gene, CDR1 is LNHDA and CDR2 is SQIVND (reference sequence). This CDR3 region has 14 residues. The ends lost 4 bases at V and 7 bases at J; junction bases unmatched: 3. The CDR3 sequence: CASSTSGGRNEQFF. For the CDR3, the DNA is TGTGCCAGTAGTACTAGCGGGGGGCGGAATGAGCAGTTCTTC.

This chain connects TRBV27 to TRBJ2-1; tentative D call: TRBD1 (6 bases). Germline V gives CDR1 MNHEY, CDR2 SMNVEV (reference sequence). Trimming cost V 0 bases and J 11 bases, with 8 bases left between them. CDR3 length: 12 amino acids. The CDR3 here is CASSLSGAKQFF. CDR3 bases: TGTGCCAGCAGTTTATCGGGGGCTAAGCAGTTCTTC.

The chain recombines TRBV4-3 with TRBJ1-3; maybe TRBD1 (6 bases). The length of the CDR3 is 17 residues. Between the trimmed V and J ends, which lost 0 bases and 4 bases, there was a span of 16 bases. Germline CDR1 reads LGHNA; CDR2 reads YSLEER. Written as DNA, the CDR3 is TGCGCCAGCAGCCAAGATAGGAGGAACAGGGCCGGAAACACCATATATTTT. Protein: CASSQDRRNRAGNTIYF.

The CDR3 region has the DNA TGTGCCTGGAGCCCGACCGAGAGTGTCACCGGGGAGCTGTTTTTT. Its protein is CAWSPTESVTGELFF. The gene calls are TRBV30 and TRBJ2-2, with no clear D. The germline gives CDR1 GTSNPN, CDR2 SVGIG (reference sequence). The length of the CDR3 is 15 residues. Trimming cost V 3 bases and J 4 bases, with 15 bases left between them.

The J gene is TRBJ1-1, the V gene TRBV6-4, with TRBD1 matching over 9 bases. The CDR3 is made up of 15 amino acids. The V gene end was trimmed by 4 bases and the J gene end by 5 bases; junction bases not matched to a gene: 8. CDR1 MRHNA and CDR2 SNTAGT come from the germline V gene. CDR3 region: CASSVGQGLRTEAFF. CDR3 bases: TGTGCCAGCAGTGTGGGACAGGGATTGAGAACTGAAGCTTTCTTT.

The V gene is TRBV18, the J gene TRBJ2-7; D is possibly TRBD1 or TRBD2 (5 bases each). The CDR3 runs to 12 residues. Germline CDR1 reads KGHSH; CDR2 reads LQKENI. The V end was cut by 9 bases, the J end by 6 bases, with 15 bases between. The CDR3 nucleotides read TGTGCCAGTAACCAGGGTGGGGGCGAGCAGTACGTC. Translating it yields CASNQGGGEQYV.

CDR3 DNA sequence: TGTGCCTGGAGCGGACAGACTCAAGAGACCCAGTACTTC. This encodes CAWSGQTQETQYF. The chain carries TRBV30 and TRBJ2-5; D possibly corresponds to TRBD1 (6 bases). Trimming stripped 3 bases from V and 2 bases from J, with 10 bases between. CDR1 GTSNPN and CDR2 SVGIG come from the germline V gene (reference sequence). The CDR3 runs 13 residues.

This clone has a single count. This rearrangement joins TRBV2 to TRBJ2-2; D remains ambiguous. CDR1 is SNHLY, CDR2 FYNNEI, per germline. The length of the CDR3 is 13 residues. V shed 4 bases and J shed 4 bases, with 7 bases lying between them. CDR3 sequence reads: CASSVQGTGELFF. Written as DNA, the CDR3 is TGTGCCAGCAGTGTCCAAGGCACCGGGGAGCTGTTTTTT.

This chain connects TRBV9 to TRBJ1-6; the D is unclear. Trimming removed 4 bases from V and 8 bases from J, with 10 bases in between. The CDR3 extends over 13 amino acids. Germline V gives CDR1 SGDLS, CDR2 YYNGEE. CDR3 DNA sequence: TGTGCCAGCAGCCCGACCCGCGATTCACCCCTCCACTTT. Translating it yields CASSPTRDSPLHF.

This clone was observed once. V is TRBV19 and J is TRBJ1-6; a possible D gene is TRBD1 (5 bases). Germline V gives CDR1 LNHDA, CDR2 SQIVND (reference sequence). Trimming cost V 4 bases and J 10 bases, with 17 bases left between them. CDR3 length equals 15 residues. CDR3 amino acids: CASSNLPTVSSPLHF. The DNA for the CDR3 is TGTGCCAGTAGTAACCTCCCGACAGTCTCATCACCCCTCCACTTT.

The V gene is TRBV27, the J gene TRBJ2-7, with 7 bases fitting TRBD2. CDR3 length: 15 residues. The V segment lost 10 bases and the J segment 0 bases; nucleotides outside the gene matches: 12. Per the germline V gene, CDR1 is MNHEY and CDR2 is SMNVEV (reference sequence). CDR3 nucleotide sequence: TGTGCCAAAAAGGGGAGGGGATTCCGCTCCTACGAGCAGTACGTC. Its translation: CAKKGRGFRSYEQYV.

The rearrangement links TRBV10-3 to TRBJ2-2; 9 positions agree with TRBD1. J was trimmed by 3 bases and V by 6 bases; bases with no gene match: 5. The germline V gene encodes CDR1 ENHRY and CDR2 SYGVKD. This CDR3 region has 15 residues. CDR3 loop: CAIRPGQGDTGELFF. CDR3 DNA: TGTGCCATCAGGCCGGGACAGGGCGACACCGGGGAGCTGTTTTTT.

This clone was found a few times. This chain connects TRBV10-1 to TRBJ2-5, with a tentative D call TRBD1 (5 bases). V was pared by 6 bases and J by 2 bases, with 10 bases between. The germline V gene has CDR1 WNHNN and CDR2 SYGVQD (reference sequence). The CDR3 covers 13 residues. The CDR3 here is CASRAGLQETQYF. Here the CDR3 DNA reads TGCGCCAGCAGGGCAGGGTTACAAGAGACCCAGTACTTC.

The chain combines TRBV19 with TRBJ2-5; possibly TRBD2 for D (6 bases). Between the trimmed V and J ends, which lost 6 bases and 2 bases, there was a span of 13 bases. The CDR3 runs to 14 residues. Germline V gene lookup returns CDR1 LNHDA and CDR2 SQIVND (reference sequence). CDR3 residues: CASSMRRGQETQYF. The CDR3 nucleotides read TGTGCCAGTAGCATGCGGCGGGGACAAGAGACCCAGTACTTC.